This entry lists 14 T cell receptor beta chains sequenced from one sample in a study of blood T cell repertoires in COVID-19. Only in-frame clones appear in the TCRdb table, and some are missing; sequencing was by immunoSEQ multiplex PCR. The table includes 140,000 to 150,000 clones, roughly nine tenths detected once. Sequenced: peripheral blood. The receptors derive from a woman aged 55 to 70 with active COVID-19.

In its sample, this clone was seen once. The rearrangement links TRBV29-1 to TRBJ1-3; no clear D gene. Germline CDR1 reads SQVTM; CDR2 reads ANQGSEA. The CDR3 extends over 13 amino acids. Trimming removed 6 bases from V and 3 bases from J, with 12 bases in between. CDR3 loop: CSVREQVGNTIYF. DNA for the CDR3: TGCAGCGTACGCGAGCAGGTTGGAAACACCATATATTTT.

V and J are TRBV7-6 and TRBJ1-5; TRBD1 agrees at 8 bases. The CDR3 runs to 15 residues. V trimming: 3 bases; J trimming: 6 bases; junction bases outside the gene matches: 7. Germline V gene sequence: CDR1 SGHVS, CDR2 FNYEAQ. CDR3 region: CASSFGQGSGQPQHF. CDR3 in DNA: TGTGCCAGCAGCTTCGGACAGGGCAGTGGTCAGCCCCAGCATTTT.

The chain uses TRBV18 and TRBJ1-1; 7 bases are shared with TRBD1. Germline CDR1 is KGHSH and CDR2 is LQKENI. The V gene end was trimmed by 4 bases and the J gene end by 8 bases; junction bases not matched to a gene: 10. The CDR3 spans 14 residues. The DNA of the CDR3 is TGTGCCAGCTCACTAGGGACAGATCCGAGGGAAGCTTTCTTT. Amino acids: CASSLGTDPREAFF.

The chain has TRBV3-1 (or the pseudogene TRBV3-2) and TRBJ1-1, with no clear D. Per germline, CDR1 LGHDT and CDR2 YNNKEL (reference sequence). V lost 3 bases to trimming and J lost 8 bases, with 16 bases between them. The CDR3 has 14 residues. The CDR3 loop is CASSQGGGLGEAFF. The CDR3 DNA sequence: TGTGCCAGCAGCCAGGGAGGCGGGCTGGGGGAAGCTTTCTTT.

This clone was recorded only once. This chain connects TRBV20-1 to TRBJ1-3, with a tentative D call TRBD1 (5 bases). CDR3 length equals 14 residues. Trimming took 3 bases from V and 1 from J, leaving 10 bases between them. CDR1 and CDR2 from the germline V gene are DFQATT and SNEGSKA (reference sequence). CDR3 in amino acids: CSASSRGSGNTIYF. The CDR3 nucleotides read TGCAGTGCTAGTTCTAGGGGATCTGGAAACACCATATATTTT.

The chain has TRBV19 and TRBJ1-4, with 8 bases aligning to TRBD1. Germline V gives CDR1 LNHDA, CDR2 SQIVND (reference sequence). Losses at the gene ends were 6 bases for V and 3 bases for J; bases not matched to a gene: 6. The CDR3 spans 15 residues. Here the CDR3 DNA reads TGTGCCAGTAGACCACAGGGGGGTGCTAATGAAAAACTGTTTTTT. Protein sequence: CASRPQGGANEKLFF.

The chain joins TRBV12-1 to TRBJ2-2; whether TRBD2, the table's D call, matches the DNA was not checked. TRBV12-1 corresponds to a pseudogene. This CDR3 has 15 residues. The CDR3 nucleotides read TGTGCCAGCAGCCTTAGCGGGAGGGGCACCGGGGAGCTGTTTTTT. Protein product: CASSLSGRGTGELFF.

This clone was picked up a small number of times. The same CDR3 is also encoded by other DNA sequences in this sample. The chain couples TRBV9 to TRBJ2-3, with 8 positions matching TRBD2. J lost 4 bases, V lost 2 bases, and 6 bases had no gene match. CDR3 length: 15 residues. Germline-derived CDR1 and CDR2 are SGDLS and YYNGEE. The DNA for the CDR3 is TGTGCCAGCAGCGTTAACGCGGGAGGTCCAGATACGCAGTATTTT. Its translation is CASSVNAGGPDTQYF. The variable domain in full, completed from reference TRBV9 and TRBJ2-3, reads DSGVTQTPKHLITATGQRVTLRCSPRSGDLSVYWYQQSLDQGLQFLIQYYNGEERAKGNILERFSAQQFPDLHSELNLSSLELGDSALYFCASSVNAGGPDTQYFGPGTRLTVL.

The chain is built from TRBV5-4 and TRBJ1-2, with D perhaps TRBD1 (6 bases). The CDR3 length is 14 residues. The V gene's germline CDR1 is SGHNT and CDR2 YYREEE (reference sequence). The germline V and J ends were trimmed by 0 bases and 8 bases, with 14 bases remaining between them. CDR3 in DNA: TGTGCCAGCAGCTTGGATTCGACAGGCCGGGGCTACACCTTC. Translated, it gives CASSLDSTGRGYTF.

This rearrangement joins TRBV29-1 to TRBJ1-1; D not certain. V was clipped by 5 bases and J by 11 bases, with 15 bases between them. Germline CDR1 SQVTM, CDR2 ANQGSEA. This CDR3 has 11 residues. The CDR3 region is CSVIRGIEAFF. DNA for the CDR3: TGCAGCGTTATTAGAGGCATCGAGGCTTTCTTT. The variable domain in full, completed from reference TRBV29-1 and TRBJ1-1, reads SAVISQKPSRDICQRGTSLTIQCQVDSQVTMMFWYRQQPGQSLTLIATANQGSEATYESGFVIDKFPISRPNLTFSTLTVSNMSPEDSSIYLCSVIRGIEAFFGQGTRLTVV.

J is TRBJ2-2 and V is TRBV5-4, with D unclear. Germline values: CDR1 SGHNT, CDR2 YYREEE (reference sequence). Trimming removed 0 bases at V and 2 bases at J, with 5 bases between. This CDR3 is 14 amino acids long. CDR3 amino acids: CASSLGLNTGELFF. DNA for the CDR3: TGTGCCAGCAGCTTGGGACTTAACACCGGGGAGCTGTTTTTT.

This chain connects TRBV7-9 to TRBJ2-3; 9 nucleotides agree with TRBD1. Germline values: CDR1 SEHNR, CDR2 FQNEAQ (reference sequence). CDR3 length: 14 amino acids. V shed 10 bases, J shed 0 bases, and the junction held 5 bases outside the gene matches. The CDR3 nucleotides read TGTGCCACCACCGGACAGGGGAGCACAGATACGCAGTATTTT. Residues: CATTGQGSTDTQYF.

This sequence joins TRBV19 and TRBJ2-1, with 7 bases lining up with TRBD2. CDR1 is LNHDA and CDR2 is SQIVND in the germline V gene (reference sequence). This CDR3 spans 19 amino acids. V shed 3 bases and J 2 bases; nucleotides not matched to a gene: 16. The CDR3 DNA is TGTGCCAGTAGTATCCATGCGGGAGCCCCAAAAGGCGCCTACAATGAGCAGTTCTTC. It yields the protein CASSIHAGAPKGAYNEQFF.

This clone was counted many times. J is TRBJ1-5 and V is TRBV5-8; D possibly corresponds to TRBD1 (5 bases). This CDR3 comprises 14 residues. Germline V gene lookup returns CDR1 SGHTS and CDR2 YDEGEE. Trimming took off 4 bases at V and 3 bases at J, with 11 bases between the two ends. The CDR3 DNA follows: TGTGCCAGCAGCCCCGGGACTATCAATCAGCCCCAGCATTTT. Translated: CASSPGTINQPQHF.